This TCR beta chain came from a study of identical twins. Via MiXCR, TCRdb re-called the 5' RACE reads, giving one row per CDR3 protein. The data show about 250,000 distinct CDR3 sequences, with approximately 8.6% seen just once and less than 4% held by the top ten. This CDR3 has 15 amino acids. The trim removed 4 bases at V and 5 bases at J, leaving 5 bases unmatched. Germline CDR1 is LNHNV and CDR2 is YYDKDF (reference sequence). These data were likewise used in another study, on yellow fever vaccine responses in identical twins.

Material for sequencing was CD8+ T cells sorted from blood. The chain joins TRBV15 to TRBJ2-2; 9 positions match TRBD1. The sequence derives from a woman aged 18-29 years in good health. CDR3 DNA: TGTGCCACCAGCATCCGGACAGGGGAAACCGGGGAGCTGTTTTTT. Its protein product is CATSIRTGETGELFF.